This T cell receptor (beta chain) derives from a study of T cells in Graves' hyperthyroidism and ophthalmopathy. Amplification of TCR beta CDR3 regions used RNA as the template. The HTBI primer set was used in a first-round RT-PCR of the TCR CDR3. MiXCR, applied by TCRdb to the multiplex PCR reads, yields one record per CDR3 protein. The sample consists of a few hundred thousand distinct CDR3 sequences, about 15% of them appearing once. There are many counts of this clonotype. CDR1 is MDHEN and CDR2 is SYDVKM in the germline V gene. V lost 3 bases and J lost 1, with 13 bases in between. The length of the CDR3 is 16 residues.

The sample comprised blood. The chain joins TRBV28 to TRBJ1-5; weak D call: TRBD1 (6 bases). This sequence was found in a woman under 40 with Graves' hyperthyroidism. The CDR3 DNA reads TGTGCCAGCAGTTTCTTTCTAAGGGGGAGCAATCAGCCCCAGCATTTT. Its protein is CASSFFLRGSNQPQHF.